This entry features one T cell receptor beta chain sequence. Germline V CDR1 and CDR2: SGHRS, YFSETQ. This CDR3 spans 18 amino acids. Deletions cut 4 bases from V and 3 bases from J, with 23 bases between. Produced via immunoSEQ multiplex PCR; TCRdb's table is partial and in-frame only. The data hold roughly 500,000 clones, with approximately 78% observed a single time. The data were obtained in a study of shared clonotypes between healthy human individuals. Whole-study context: The cohort had two women and three men, ages 18 to 49.

Nashville, Tennessee was home to all donors, who were Caucasian adults. The material sequenced was PBMCs. This TCR came from a woman aged 40-49 years in good health. Some clones in this sample may be carry-over from other donors' samples. The V and J genes are TRBV5-1 and TRBJ2-1; D unresolved. The CDR3 here is CASSPPDRAERLYNEQFF. The CDR3 region has the DNA TGCGCCAGCAGCCCCCCGGACCGCGCCGAAAGGCTCTACAATGAGCAGTTCTTC.